This passage covers 23 T cell receptor beta chains from one sample sequenced in a study of T cells in Graves' hyperthyroidism and ophthalmopathy (dated by TCRdb to about 2019). The library was obtained by multiplex PCR. The run used an Illumina HiSeq 2000. Amplification of TCR beta CDR3 regions was carried out from RNA transcripts. A first-round RT-PCR of the TCR CDR3 used the HTBI primer set with the Qiagen OneStep RT-PCR kit. TCRdb cleaned the public reads at Q25 with fastp, built clones with MiXCR and kept in-frame beta chains. Identical CDR3 proteins give one entry, which carries the most common genes and DNA. The sample table lists around 600,000 distinct CDR3 sequences, about 45% of them with a count of one. The ten largest clones add up to under 8.5% of the sample. The sample taken for sequencing was peripheral blood or thyroid tissue (not recorded which). The receptors were gathered from an adult man with Graves' disease, either hyperthyroidism or ophthalmopathy (not recorded which).

This clonotype was detected only a few times. The genes are TRBV12-3 or TRBV12-4 and TRBJ2-5, with D possibly matching TRBD1 (6 bases). Trimming removed 6 bases at V and 4 bases at J, with 12 bases between. The CDR3 has 13 residues. The CDR3: CASRATGIETQYF. CDR3 coding DNA: TGTGCCAGCAGAGCCACAGGGATAGAGACCCAGTACTTC.

This clonotype was picked up many times. The V and J genes are TRBV20-1 and TRBJ1-2; 7 bases align to TRBD1. After removal of 4 bases from V and 4 bases from J, the junction contained 6 bases not matched to a gene. Germline V gene lookup returns CDR1 DFQATT and CDR2 SNEGSKA (reference sequence). CDR3 length: 13 residues. This CDR3 reads CSATEQGSYGYTF. CDR3 DNA sequence: TGCAGTGCTACAGAACAGGGGAGCTATGGCTACACCTTC.

This clonotype was seen at least ten times. The chain couples TRBV2 to TRBJ2-7; unclear D gene. Germline-derived CDR1 and CDR2 are SNHLY and FYNNEI. The V gene lost 2 bases and the J gene lost 2 bases, with 10 bases spanning the gap. This CDR3 spans 14 amino acids. In DNA, the CDR3 is TGTGCCAGCAGTGAATGGGCAGGCGCCTACGAGCAGTACTTC. Protein product: CASSEWAGAYEQYF.

The genes are TRBV24-1 and TRBJ2-6; 9 bases are a match to TRBD1. This CDR3 contains 15 residues. The J segment lost 9 bases and the V segment lost 4 bases, leaving 6 bases of the junction unmatched. CDR1 KGHDR and CDR2 SFDVKD come from the germline V gene. The CDR3 DNA follows: TGTGCCACCAGTGAACCTACGGGACAGGGCAACGTCCTGACTTTC. This sequence encodes CATSEPTGQGNVLTF.

V gene TRBV19 combines with J gene TRBJ1-2; 7 bases map to TRBD1. Trimming removed 9 bases from V and 0 bases from J; junction bases left unmatched: 10. CDR3 length equals 15 residues. Germline assignment: CDR1 LNHDA and CDR2 SQIVND (reference sequence). CDR3 sequence reads: CASRGGQSSNYGYTF. For the CDR3, the DNA is TGTGCCAGCAGGGGGGGACAGAGCTCTAACTATGGCTACACCTTC.

This clonotype was observed a few times. This chain's CDR3 is CASERITYGYTF. The CDR3 DNA follows: TGTGCCAGCGAGAGGATTACCTATGGCTACACCTTC. J is TRBJ1-2 and V is TRBV9; D ambiguous. V shed 7 bases and J shed 4 bases, with 11 bases lying between them. Germline assignment: CDR1 SGDLS and CDR2 YYNGEE. This CDR3 is 12 amino acids long.

This clonotype appeared a few times. The chain joins TRBV7-9 to TRBJ1-4; maybe TRBD1 (6 bases). The germline V gene has CDR1 SEHNR and CDR2 FQNEAQ (reference sequence). V dropped 4 bases and J dropped 7 bases, with 22 bases sitting between them. This CDR3 spans 17 amino acids. The chain's CDR3 is CASSYGGWAGDSEKLFF. The CDR3 DNA sequence: TGTGCCAGCAGCTACGGGGGTTGGGCAGGGGATAGTGAAAAACTGTTTTTT.

The J gene is TRBJ1-2, the V gene TRBV19; unclear D gene. This CDR3 comprises 11 residues. The V and J ends lost 8 bases and 6 bases respectively, with 10 bases between them. Germline V CDR1 and CDR2: LNHDA, SQIVND (reference sequence). CDR3 loop: CASGGGNGYTF. CDR3 bases: TGTGCCAGTGGCGGAGGGAATGGCTACACCTTC.

The rearrangement links TRBV9 to TRBJ1-1, with D unclear. Trimming removed 2 bases at V and 5 bases at J, with 16 bases between. The CDR3 length is 15 residues. Germline assignment: CDR1 SGDLS and CDR2 YYNGEE. The CDR3 region is CASSVGPMGWTEAFF. In DNA, the CDR3 is TGTGCCAGCAGCGTCGGCCCGATGGGGTGGACTGAAGCTTTCTTT.

V usage is TRBV7-3 and J usage is TRBJ1-5; D unclear. CDR1 and CDR2 (germline): SGHTA, FQGTGA. This CDR3 has 13 amino acids. V shed 9 bases and J shed 3 bases, with 12 bases lying between them. CDR3 bases: TGTGCCAGTTCGGGAGCGACCAATCAGCCCCAGCATTTT. This codes for CASSGATNQPQHF.

J is TRBJ1-2 and V is TRBV9, with a possible D match to TRBD1 (5 bases). Trimming shortened V by 3 bases and J by 1 base, and 16 bases separated the two germline ends. Per the germline V gene, CDR1 is SGDLS and CDR2 is YYNGEE. This CDR3 comprises 16 residues. DNA of the CDR3: TGTGCCAGCAGCGCGCTTGGGGGGTCCCTTAACTATGGCTACACCTTC. Translation gives CASSALGGSLNYGYTF.

With respect to this clonotype: Given a much more abundant clone one base away, this may be a read error. The conserved closing phenylalanine or tryptophan is absent in this CDR3, likely reflecting a read error. The CDR3 DNA follows: TGTGCCACCAAACTGAACACTGAAGCTTTCCTT. Its protein product is CATKLNTEAFL. The chain has TRBV2 and TRBJ1-1; D gene unclear. V gave up 10 bases and J gave up 0 bases, with 6 bases separating them. CDR1 is SNHLY and CDR2 is FYNNEI in the germline V gene. The CDR3 has 11 amino acids.

This chain joins TRBV7-9 and TRBJ2-2, with D perhaps matching TRBD1 (6 bases). Germline CDR1 is SEHNR and CDR2 is FQNEAQ (reference sequence). Trimming cost V 3 bases and J 3 bases, with 14 bases left between them. CDR3 length equals 16 residues. This CDR3 reads CASSLDSYGYTGELFF. The CDR3 nucleotides read TGTGCCAGCAGCTTGGACAGCTATGGCTACACCGGGGAGCTGTTTTTT.

This clonotype was seen ten or more times. The chain uses TRBV29-1 and TRBJ2-7; 8 bases are a match to TRBD1. Losses at the gene ends were 0 bases for V and 3 bases for J; bases not matched to a gene: 7. Germline lookup yields CDR1 SQVTM and CDR2 ANQGSEA. There are 15 residues in the CDR3. This CDR3 reads CSVEEPDRGDYEQYF. As DNA, the CDR3 is TGCAGCGTTGAAGAGCCAGACAGGGGAGACTACGAGCAGTACTTC.

Many counts were recorded for this clonotype. The rearrangement uses TRBV12-3 or TRBV12-4 and TRBJ1-5; D remains ambiguous. This CDR3 has 14 residues. Trimming shortened V by 6 bases and J by 2 bases, and 11 bases separated the two germline ends. This CDR3 reads CASSLSMGNQPQHF. CDR3 sequence (DNA): TGTGCCAGCAGCCTATCCATGGGCAATCAGCCCCAGCATTTT.

The gene calls are TRBV29-1 and TRBJ1-2; D possibly corresponds to TRBD1 (5 bases). Germline V gene sequence: CDR1 SQVTM, CDR2 ANQGSEA. Trimming cost V 0 bases and J 6 bases, with 14 bases left between them. This CDR3 region has 14 residues. CDR3 sequence reads: CSVEDLLGVDGYTF. The CDR3 DNA follows: TGCAGCGTTGAAGATCTTCTGGGGGTGGATGGCTACACCTTC.

The chain links TRBV7-2 to TRBJ2-5; 9 bases are a match to TRBD1. Looked up from germline, CDR1 is SGHTA and CDR2 is FQGNSA. The CDR3 length is 15 residues. Trimming removed 0 bases from V and 6 bases from J; junction bases left unmatched: 5. CDR3 DNA sequence: TGTGCCAGCAGCTTAGCGGGACAGGGCTTGAAGACCCAGTACTTC. It specifies CASSLAGQGLKTQYF. Drawing the rest from reference TRBV7-2 and TRBJ2-5, the complete variable domain is GAGVSQSPSNKVTEKGKDVELRCDPISGHTALYWYRQSLGQGLEFLIYFQGNSAPDKSGLPSDRFSAERTGGSVSTLTIQRTQQEDSAVYLCASSLAGQGLKTQYFGPGTRLLVL.

V and J are TRBV14 and TRBJ2-6, with D hard to call. Germline CDR1 reads SGHDN; CDR2 reads FVKESK. V gave up 2 bases and J gave up 2 bases, with 4 bases separating them. This CDR3 spans 14 amino acids. DNA for the CDR3: TGTGCCAGCAGCCAATTGGCTGGGGCCAACGTCCTGACTTTC. It translates to CASSQLAGANVLTF.

The rearrangement joins TRBV20-1 to TRBJ2-5; 11 bases map to TRBD2. Trimming cost V 6 bases and J 5 bases; bases outside gene matches: 5. CDR1 and CDR2 from the germline V gene are DFQATT and SNEGSKA (reference sequence). The CDR3 loop spans 13 amino acids. Here the CDR3 DNA reads TGCAGTGCCATTAGCGGGGGGGCCGAGACCCAGTACTTC. This gives the protein CSAISGGAETQYF.

This clonotype was found a few times. The J gene is TRBJ1-1, the V gene TRBV20-1; 7 nucleotides line up with TRBD1. Germline CDR1 is DFQATT and CDR2 is SNEGSKA (reference sequence). The V segment lost 3 bases and the J segment 1 base; nucleotides outside the gene matches: 5. The CDR3 is 14 amino acids. The CDR3 sequence is CSARVGQKNTEAFF. The CDR3 region has the DNA TGCAGTGCTAGGGTGGGACAGAAGAACACTGAAGCTTTCTTT.

In its sample, this clonotype was seen a few times. V is TRBV20-1 and J is TRBJ1-4, with D maybe TRBD1 (6 bases). Germline V gives CDR1 DFQATT, CDR2 SNEGSKA (reference sequence). Trimming cost V 6 bases and J 1 base, with 12 bases left between them. The CDR3 spans 14 residues. CDR3 nucleotides: TGCAGTGCGCCAAGAGGGGGAACTAATGAAAAACTGTTTTTT. Amino acids: CSAPRGGTNEKLFF.

V usage is TRBV2 and J usage is TRBJ2-7; 12 bases fit TRBD1. V lost 5 bases to trimming and J lost 5 bases; unmatched junction nucleotides: 13. The length of the CDR3 is 17 residues. The germline CDR1 and CDR2 sequences are SNHLY and FYNNEI. The CDR3 DNA follows: TGTGCCAGCAGTTTATGGGGGACAGGGGGCCGCATCGACGAGCAGTACTTC. As protein: CASSLWGTGGRIDEQYF.

This clonotype came up many times. CDR3 amino acids: CASRGRQGGGQPQHF. In nucleotides, the CDR3 is TGTGCCAGCAGGGGAAGACAGGGCGGGGGTCAGCCCCAGCATTTT. The chain employs TRBV2 and TRBJ1-5; 7 bases are shared with TRBD1. The CDR3 contains 15 residues. Germline-derived CDR1 and CDR2 are SNHLY and FYNNEI. The V segment lost 6 bases and the J segment 6 bases; nucleotides outside the gene matches: 11.